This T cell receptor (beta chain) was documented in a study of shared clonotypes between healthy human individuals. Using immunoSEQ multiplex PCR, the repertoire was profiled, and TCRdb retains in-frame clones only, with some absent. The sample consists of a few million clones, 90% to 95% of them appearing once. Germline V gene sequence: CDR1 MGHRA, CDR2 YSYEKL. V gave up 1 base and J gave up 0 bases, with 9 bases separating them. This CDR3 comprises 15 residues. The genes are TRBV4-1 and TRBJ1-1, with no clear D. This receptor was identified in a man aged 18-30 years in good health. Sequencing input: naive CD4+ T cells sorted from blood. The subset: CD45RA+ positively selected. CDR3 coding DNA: TGCGCCAGCAGCCAAGCAGCGGTCTTGAACACTGAAGCTTTCTTT. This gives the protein CASSQAAVLNTEAFF.